The rows below give T cell receptor beta chains drawn from one sample of a study of technical replicates of blood from several donors. Profiling relied on immunoSEQ multiplex PCR, and the TCRdb table lists in-frame clones only, not all of them. The sample has tens of thousands of clones, roughly 92% seen once. The sample comprised T cells isolated from PBMCs. Every receptor here comes from a human donor in good health. CDR3s include the opening cysteine and the closing phenylalanine or tryptophan. The D gene is left open where the match is weak. Expanded clones get a size class; other rows say once, few or many, or leave the size out.

TRBV30	-	TRBJ2-1	-	TGTGCCTGGAGTGTAGGGCTAGCATCGGGCGAGCAGTTCTTC	CAWSVGLASGEQFF
TRBV7-9	TRBD2	TRBJ2-7	once	TGTGCCAGCAGCTCAATCGCTAGCGGGAGTTACGAGCAGTACTTC	CASSSIASGSYEQYF
TRBV6-6	-	TRBJ2-7	-	TGTGCCAGCAGTTATAGTCTCTACGAGCAGTACTTC	CASSYSLYEQYF
TRBV13	-	TRBJ2-7	-	TGTGCCAGCAGCTTAGGCCGGGGCTACGAGCAGTACTTC	CASSLGRGYEQYF
TRBV28	-	TRBJ1-2	-	TGTGCCAGCAGTTCACCAACACTCCAGGGGAGCTATGGCTACACCTTC	CASSSPTLQGSYGYTF
TRBV9	-	TRBJ2-3	-	TGTGCCAGCAGCGCAGAACTAGGATCGTCCACAGATACGCAGTATTTT	CASSAELGSSTDTQYF
TRBV19	TRBD2	TRBJ2-7	-	TGTGCCAGTAGTCGCGGGAGCGTGCAAGTCTACGAGCAGTACTTC	CASSRGSVQVYEQYF
TRBV2	-	TRBJ1-2	-	TGTGCCAGCAGTGGACAGACGTATGGCTACACCTTC	CASSGQTYGYTF
TRBV6-6	-	TRBJ2-2	-	TGTGCCAGCTCTGCCGGGGAGCTGTTTTTT	CASSAGELFF
TRBV27	-	TRBJ2-7	-	TGTGCCAGCAGTCTCACATGGAGCTACGAGCAGTACTTC	CASSLTWSYEQYF
TRBV10-3	TRBD1	TRBJ2-3	-	TGTGCCATCAGTGGGCGAACGGGACAGGGGACCACAGATACGCAGTATTTT	CAISGRTGQGTTDTQYF
TRBV7-9	TRBD1	TRBJ2-2	few	TGTGCCAGCAGCTCCGGGACAGGGAACGGGGAGCTGTTTTTT	CASSSGTGNGELFF
TRBV4-2	-	TRBJ2-7	-	TGTGCCAGCAGCCGAGGGCACGGGAGCTCCTACGAGCAGTACTTC	CASSRGHGSSYEQYF
TRBV6-5	TRBD2	TRBJ2-1	-	TGTGCCAGCAAATCGGGACTAGCGGGAGATGAGCAGTTCTTC	CASKSGLAGDEQFF
TRBV5-1	TRBD1	TRBJ2-1	-	TGCGCCAGCAGCTTGGGGCAGGGGGCTAACAATGAGCAGTTCTTC	CASSLGQGANNEQFF
TRBV19	TRBD1	TRBJ2-2	-	TGTGCCAGTAGTGCCCGGGACAGGATCACCGGGGAGCTGTTTTTT	CASSARDRITGELFF
TRBV10-1	TRBD1	TRBJ2-5	-	TGCGCCAGCAGTGCCACAGGGGGAGAGACCCAGTACTTC	CASSATGGETQYF
TRBV7-9	-	TRBJ2-7	-	TGTGCCAGCAGCTTAACCTCGGGATTGTTCGAGCAGTACTTC	CASSLTSGLFEQYF
TRBV30	-	TRBJ1-1	-	TGTGCCTGGAGGCGGTTACGGTTCTTCACTGAAGCTTTCTTT	CAWRRLRFFTEAFF
TRBV11-3	TRBD1	TRBJ2-3	-	TGTGCCAGCAGAGGACAGGGGAGAACAGATACGCAGTATTTT	CASRGQGRTDTQYF
TRBV30	TRBD1	TRBJ1-4	-	TGTGCCTGGGCCACTGACAGGGAGAATGAAAAACTGTTTTTT	CAWATDRENEKLFF
TRBV4-1	-	TRBJ2-7	-	TGCGCCAGCAGCCCGGGTGCTAGGTCTACCTACGAGCAGTACTTC	CASSPGARSTYEQYF
TRBV4-2	-	TRBJ2-1	-	TGTGCCAGCAGCCCGGGGACTCACAACAATGAGCAGTTCTTC	CASSPGTHNNEQFF
TRBV7-9	TRBD1	TRBJ2-5	-	TGTGCCAGCAGCCAGACGACAGGGGCGGCCCAAGAGACCCAGTACTTC	CASSQTTGAAQETQYF
TRBV5-4	-	TRBJ2-3	-	TGTGCCAGCGGGAGTATTATTACAGATACGCAGTATTTT	CASGSIITDTQYF
TRBV5-4	-	TRBJ2-7	-	TGTGCCAGCAGCTTGACTTCCGGGACTCTTCAGTACTTC	CASSLTSGTLQYF
TRBV5-4	-	TRBJ2-2	-	TGTGCCAGCAGCTTAGGTACAGCGAACACCGGGGAGCTGTTTTTT	CASSLGTANTGELFF
TRBV5-4	TRBD2	TRBJ2-5	-	TGTGCCAGCAGGCTAGCGGGAGGTCTGCAAGAGACCCAGTACTTC	CASRLAGGLQETQYF
TRBV27	-	TRBJ1-1	few	TGTGCCAGCAGTTACACGGGATACACTGAAGCTTTCTTT	CASSYTGYTEAFF
TRBV18	TRBD1	TRBJ2-7	-	TGTGCCAGCTCAGCAGGGACAGACTACGAGCAGTACTTC	CASSAGTDYEQYF
TRBV6-5	-	TRBJ1-5	-	TGTGCCAGCAGTCCCGACAGCTATCAGCCCCAGCATTTT	CASSPDSYQPQHF
TRBV18	-	TRBJ2-5	-	TGTGCCAGCTCACCAGGGGGCAGTCAAGAGACCCAGTACTTC	CASSPGGSQETQYF
TRBV10-3	-	TRBJ1-5	-	TGTGCCATCAGTGCTAGTCAGCCCCAGCATTTT	CAISASQPQHF
TRBV27	TRBD2	TRBJ2-3	-	TGTGCCAGCAGTTTGGGACTAGCGGATCTCTCTAGCACAGATACGCAGTATTTT	CASSLGLADLSSTDTQYF
TRBV30	TRBD2	TRBJ2-1	-	TGTGCCTGGAGCGCCGGGACTAGCCCGTTCTTC	CAWSAGTSPFF
TRBV6-5	-	TRBJ2-7	-	TGTGCCAGCAGACACCACCGGGCGGGCTCCTACGAGCAGTACTTC	CASRHHRAGSYEQYF
TRBV5-4	-	TRBJ2-5	-	TGTGCCAGCAGCTTGTTGACTGACTACCCAGAGACCCAGTACTTC	CASSLLTDYPETQYF
TRBV5-1	-	TRBJ1-3	once	TGCGCCAGCAGCTTGGACCAGGCTGGAAACACCATATATTTT	CASSLDQAGNTIYF
TRBV4-1	TRBD1	TRBJ1-1	-	TGCGCCAGCAGCCGGACAGGATCGAACACTGAAGCTTTCTTT	CASSRTGSNTEAFF
TRBV13	-	TRBJ1-1	-	TGTGCCAGCAGCTTAGATGCGGGGTGGTCGAACACTGAAGCTTTCTTT	CASSLDAGWSNTEAFF
TRBV7-2	-	TRBJ2-7	-	TGTGCCAGCAGCTTACGCGGCAATTCCTACGAGCAGTACTTC	CASSLRGNSYEQYF
TRBV6-5	-	TRBJ2-7	-	TGTGCCAGCAGTTACACTCGAGGGAACGAGCAGTACTTC	CASSYTRGNEQYF
TRBV6-8	TRBD1	TRBJ2-2	-	TGTGCCAGCAGTCTGACAGGGGGCGCGAACACCGGGGAGCTGTTTTTT	CASSLTGGANTGELFF